These T cell receptor beta chains were read from a single sample in a study of blood T cell repertoires in COVID-19. Generated by immunoSEQ multiplex PCR, the TCRdb table keeps only in-frame clones and is missing some. The table lists about 76,000 clones, around nine tenths of them singletons. Source material: peripheral blood. The receptors shown here come from a man in his fifties with acute or convalescent COVID-19. Both conserved end residues are part of each CDR3. The D gene is left open where the match is weak. The size of a clone is reported for some rows only, either as once, few or many, or as a class for expanded clones.

>.|TRBJ2-3|TRBD2|TRBV7-2
CASSWKGASGYTYTQYF
TGTGCCAGCAGTTGGAAAGGGGCTAGCGGGTACACATATACGCAGTATTTT
>.|TRBJ2-1|TRBD2|TRBV28
CASSLRGLAGGNEQFF
TGTGCCAGCAGTTTAAGGGGACTAGCGGGAGGTAATGAGCAGTTCTTC
>.|TRBJ1-2|TRBD1|TRBV4-1
CASSQVGVETGLGYTF
TGCGCCAGCAGCCAAGTGGGGGTCGAGACAGGGTTGGGCTACACCTTC
>.|TRBJ1-6|TRBD1|TRBV11-2
CASSPRTGPNSPLHF
TGTGCCAGCAGCCCCCGGACAGGCCCGAATTCACCCCTCCACTTT
>.|TRBJ1-5|TRBD1|TRBV19
CASSNRDRAGQPQHF
TGTGCCAGTAGTAACCGGGACAGGGCGGGTCAGCCCCAGCATTTT
>few|TRBJ2-7|TRBD2|TRBV30
CAWSPPGGYEQYF
TGTGCCTGGAGTCCCCCGGGGGGCTACGAGCAGTACTTC
>.|TRBJ1-1|TRBD1|TRBV5-1
CASSLTRGQTEAFF
TGCGCCAGCAGCTTGACCAGGGGGCAGACTGAAGCTTTCTTT
>.|TRBJ1-3|.|TRBV28
CASSPTGFGNTIYF
TGTGCCAGCAGTCCTACAGGGTTTGGAAACACCATATATTTT
>.|TRBJ1-2|.|TRBV18
CASSPLRSGSDYGYTF
TGTGCCAGCTCACCCCTCAGATCAGGGTCTGACTATGGCTACACCTTC
>.|TRBJ2-1|.|TRBV2
CASSVGEEYNEQFF
TGTGCCAGCAGTGTCGGCGAGGAATACAATGAGCAGTTCTTC
>.|TRBJ2-6|.|TRBV13
CASTPAGASGANVLTF
TGTGCCAGCACCCCCGCTGGGGCCTCTGGGGCCAACGTCCTGACTTTC
>.|TRBJ2-2|TRBD1|TRBV24-1
CATSDLKRGLGNTGELFF
TGTGCCACCAGTGATTTGAAAAGGGGGCTAGGGAACACCGGGGAGCTGTTTTTT
>.|TRBJ2-3|TRBD2|TRBV30
CAWSVAGTSGVFSTDTQYF
TGTGCCTGGAGTGTGGCCGGGACTAGCGGGGTTTTTAGCACAGATACGCAGTATTTT
>once|TRBJ1-2|TRBD1|TRBV28
CASSDRGRDGYTF
TGTGCCAGCAGTGACAGGGGAAGGGATGGCTACACCTTC
>.|TRBJ1-3|TRBD1|TRBV7-8
CASSLSQGATGNTIYF
TGTGCCAGCAGCTTATCGCAGGGGGCAACTGGAAACACCATATATTTT
>.|TRBJ2-1|TRBD1|TRBV6-5
CASVNPDRVNEQFF
TGTGCCAGCGTCAATCCGGACAGGGTAAATGAGCAGTTCTTC
>.|TRBJ2-6|.|TRBV11-2
CASSLSLVGANVLTF
TGTGCCAGCAGCCTATCCCTCGTTGGGGCCAACGTCCTGACTTTC
>.|TRBJ1-1|.|TRBV5-5
CASSPDSRMNTEAFF
TGTGCCAGCAGCCCGGACAGCCGAATGAACACTGAAGCTTTCTTT
>medium-sized|TRBJ1-2|.|TRBV7-8
CASSPASANYGYTF
TGTGCCAGCAGCCCAGCGAGCGCCAACTATGGCTACACCTTC
>.|TRBJ2-1|.|TRBV11-2
CASSLVVSAVHNEQFF
TGTGCCAGCAGCTTAGTGGTCTCAGCGGTCCACAATGAGCAGTTCTTC
>.|TRBJ1-1|.|TRBV7-3
CASSPTQNTEAFF
TGTGCCAGCAGCCCCACTCAGAACACTGAAGCTTTCTTT
>.|TRBJ2-3|TRBD1|TRBV5-1
CASSTRQGASTDTQYF
TGCGCCAGCAGCACCCGACAGGGGGCCAGCACAGATACGCAGTATTTT
>.|TRBJ2-5|TRBD2|TRBV6-2/TRBV6-3
CASSQPGLGIEETQYF
TGTGCCAGCAGTCAACCGGGACTAGGGATTGAGGAGACCCAGTACTTC
>.|TRBJ1-4|.|TRBV5-1
CASSLATQSNEKLFF
TGCGCCAGCAGCTTGGCCACACAGAGTAATGAAAAACTGTTTTTT
>.|TRBJ1-1|.|TRBV28
CASSLPGREDTEAFF
TGTGCCAGCAGTTTGCCTGGGAGGGAGGACACTGAAGCTTTCTTT
>.|TRBJ2-2|TRBD2|TRBV27
CASSGTTSNTGELFF
TGTGCCAGCAGCGGGACTACTTCGAACACCGGGGAGCTGTTTTTT
>.|TRBJ1-1|.|TRBV28
CASSEGNTEAFF
TGTGCCAGCAGCGAGGGAAACACTGAAGCTTTCTTT
>.|TRBJ2-3|TRBD2|TRBV4-1
CASSHLAEITDTQYF
TGCGCCAGCAGCCACCTAGCGGAGATCACAGATACGCAGTATTTT